The 8 T cell receptor beta chains below come from one sample, sequenced in a study of T cells expressing NK-cell markers. From its re-call of the 5' RACE reads, TCRdb lists each CDR3 protein once, without DNA. In total, the table holds some 500,000 distinct CDR3 sequences. Material for sequencing was blood T cells: a sorted CD56 or NKG2C T cell subset, CD4+ or CD8+ T cells, or bulk PBMC T cells (not recorded which). The receptor set was obtained from a woman in her fifties or sixties in good health.

This chain uses TRBV3-1 with TRBJ2-1; TCRdb's assignment of TRBD2 cannot be checked, as there is no DNA. CDR3 length equals 16 residues. Germline V lookup: CDR1 LGHDT, CDR2 YNNKEL (reference sequence). The CDR3 here is CASSQEQRKIYNEQFF.

This chain uses TRBV12-3 or TRBV12-4 with TRBJ2-7; as DNA is missing, the TRBD1 call by TCRdb cannot be tested. The CDR3 has 14 residues. CDR3 protein: CASSPKRAPGEQYF.

The chain recombines TRBV14 with TRBJ2-7; TCRdb names TRBD2, which stays unverified in the absence of DNA. Germline V gene sequence: CDR1 SGHDN, CDR2 FVKESK. CDR3 length: 17 residues. CDR3 loop: CASSQDLPGRGRSGQYF.

The V gene is TRBV27, the J gene TRBJ2-1; TCRdb selects TRBD2, and the lack of DNA leaves this call unchecked. The CDR3 has 19 residues. Germline CDR1 and CDR2: MNHEY and SMNVEV (reference sequence). The CDR3 reads CASSSLSGTSRSLYNEQFF.

This chain joins TRBV9 and TRBJ2-1; TCRdb's D call of TRBD1 is untestable without DNA. Germline CDR1 and CDR2: SGDLS and YYNGEE. This CDR3 region has 16 residues. CDR3 in amino acids: CASSHTTGGDYNEQFF.

The chain joins TRBV18 to TRBJ2-1. CDR3 length: 16 amino acids. The V gene's germline CDR1 is KGHSH and CDR2 LQKENI. CDR3 sequence: CASSPAAGAAGNEQFF.

V is TRBV9 and J is TRBJ2-1; TCRdb lists TRBD2, though no DNA is available to test this call. Germline V lookup: CDR1 SGDLS, CDR2 YYNGEE. The CDR3 loop spans 15 amino acids. This CDR3 reads CASSLGLEIGDEQFF.

V gene TRBV29-1 combines with J gene TRBJ2-1. The CDR3 spans 11 residues. From germline, CDR1 is SQVTM and CDR2 ANQGSEA. CDR3 amino acids: CSVEITRQQFF.